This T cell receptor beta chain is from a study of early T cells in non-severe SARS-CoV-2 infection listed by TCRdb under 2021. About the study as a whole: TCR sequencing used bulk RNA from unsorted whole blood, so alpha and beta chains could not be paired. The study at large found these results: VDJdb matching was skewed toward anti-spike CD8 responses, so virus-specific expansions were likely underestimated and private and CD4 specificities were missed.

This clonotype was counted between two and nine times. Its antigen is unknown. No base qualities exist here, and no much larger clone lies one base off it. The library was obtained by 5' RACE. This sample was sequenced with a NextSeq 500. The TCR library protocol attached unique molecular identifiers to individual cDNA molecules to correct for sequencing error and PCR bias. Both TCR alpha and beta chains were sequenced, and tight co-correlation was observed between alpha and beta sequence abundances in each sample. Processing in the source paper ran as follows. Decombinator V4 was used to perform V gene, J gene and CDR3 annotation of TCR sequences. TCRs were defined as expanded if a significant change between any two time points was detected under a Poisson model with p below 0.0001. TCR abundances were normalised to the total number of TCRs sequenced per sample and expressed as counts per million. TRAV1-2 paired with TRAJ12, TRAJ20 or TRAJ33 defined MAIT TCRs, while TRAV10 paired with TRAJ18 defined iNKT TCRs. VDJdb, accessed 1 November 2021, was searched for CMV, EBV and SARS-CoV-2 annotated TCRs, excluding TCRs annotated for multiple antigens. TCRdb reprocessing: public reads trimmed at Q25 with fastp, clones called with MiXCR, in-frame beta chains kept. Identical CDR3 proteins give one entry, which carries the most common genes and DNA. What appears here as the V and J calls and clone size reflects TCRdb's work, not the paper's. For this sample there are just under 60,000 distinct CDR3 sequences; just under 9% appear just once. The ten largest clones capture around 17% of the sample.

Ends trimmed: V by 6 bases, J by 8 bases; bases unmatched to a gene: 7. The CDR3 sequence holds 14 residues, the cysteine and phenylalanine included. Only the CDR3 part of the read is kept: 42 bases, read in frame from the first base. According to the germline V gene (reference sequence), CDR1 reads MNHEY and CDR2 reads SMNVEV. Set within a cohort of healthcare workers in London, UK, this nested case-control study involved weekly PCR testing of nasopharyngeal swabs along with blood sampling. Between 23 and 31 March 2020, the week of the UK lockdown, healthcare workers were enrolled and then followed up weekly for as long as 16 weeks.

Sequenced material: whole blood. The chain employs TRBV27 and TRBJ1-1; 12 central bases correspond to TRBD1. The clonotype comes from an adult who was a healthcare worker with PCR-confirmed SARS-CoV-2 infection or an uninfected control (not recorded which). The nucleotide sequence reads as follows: TGTGCCAGCAGGGGACAGGGGGCCCAAAAAGAAGCTTTCTTT. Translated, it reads CASRGQGAQKEAFF.